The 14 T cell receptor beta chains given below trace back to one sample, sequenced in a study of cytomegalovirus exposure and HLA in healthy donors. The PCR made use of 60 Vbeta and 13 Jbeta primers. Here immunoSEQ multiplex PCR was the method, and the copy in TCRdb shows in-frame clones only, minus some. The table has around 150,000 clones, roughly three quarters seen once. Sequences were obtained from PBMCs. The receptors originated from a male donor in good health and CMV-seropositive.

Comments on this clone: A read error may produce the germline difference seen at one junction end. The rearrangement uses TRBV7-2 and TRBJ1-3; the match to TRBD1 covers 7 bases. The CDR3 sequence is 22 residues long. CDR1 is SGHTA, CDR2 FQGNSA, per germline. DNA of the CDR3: TGTGCCAGCAGCTTAGCGTGGGCTCCCGGGACAGTACCTCTCTTTGCTCGAAACGCCATATATTTT. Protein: CASSLAWAPGTVPLFARNAIYF.

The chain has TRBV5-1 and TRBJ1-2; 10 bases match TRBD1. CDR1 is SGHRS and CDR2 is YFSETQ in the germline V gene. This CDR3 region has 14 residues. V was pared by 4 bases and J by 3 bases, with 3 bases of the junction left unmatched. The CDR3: CASSATGGDYGYTF. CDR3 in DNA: TGCGCCAGCAGCGCGACAGGGGGCGACTATGGCTACACCTTC.

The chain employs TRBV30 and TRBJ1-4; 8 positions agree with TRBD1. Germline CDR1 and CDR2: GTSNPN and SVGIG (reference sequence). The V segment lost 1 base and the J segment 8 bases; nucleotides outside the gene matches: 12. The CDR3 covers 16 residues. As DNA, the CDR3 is TGTGCCTGGAGTGACCGGGACAGGCTTTGGGGGGAAAAACTGTTTTTT. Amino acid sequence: CAWSDRDRLWGEKLFF.

CDR3 sequence: CSPPGGDYNSPLHF. The DNA for the CDR3 is TGCAGCCCCCCGGGAGGGGACTATAATTCACCCCTCCACTTT. The V and J genes are TRBV29-1 and TRBJ1-6; maybe TRBD1 (5 bases). This CDR3 is built from 14 residues. V was trimmed by 8 bases and J by 3 bases, leaving 14 bases between them. Germline V lookup: CDR1 SQVTM, CDR2 ANQGSEA.

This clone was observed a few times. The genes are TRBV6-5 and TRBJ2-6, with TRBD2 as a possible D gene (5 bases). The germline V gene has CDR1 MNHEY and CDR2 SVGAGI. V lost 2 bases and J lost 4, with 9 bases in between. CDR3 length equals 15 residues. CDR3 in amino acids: CASSYRGSGANVLTF. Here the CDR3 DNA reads TGTGCCAGCAGTTACCGGGGTTCCGGGGCCAACGTCCTGACTTTC.

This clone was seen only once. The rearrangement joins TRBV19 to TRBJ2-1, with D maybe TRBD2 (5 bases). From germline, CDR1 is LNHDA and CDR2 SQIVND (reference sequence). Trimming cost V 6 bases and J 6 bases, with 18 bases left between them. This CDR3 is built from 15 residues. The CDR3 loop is CASSSDFGVGNEQFF. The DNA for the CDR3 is TGTGCCAGTAGCTCAGACTTCGGGGTCGGCAATGAGCAGTTCTTC. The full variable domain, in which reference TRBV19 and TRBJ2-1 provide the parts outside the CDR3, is DGGITQSPKYLFRKEGQNVTLSCEQNLNHDAMYWYRQDPGQGLRLIYYSQIVNDFQKGDIAEGYSVSREKKESFPLTVTSAQKNPTAFYLCASSSDFGVGNEQFFGPGTRLTVL.

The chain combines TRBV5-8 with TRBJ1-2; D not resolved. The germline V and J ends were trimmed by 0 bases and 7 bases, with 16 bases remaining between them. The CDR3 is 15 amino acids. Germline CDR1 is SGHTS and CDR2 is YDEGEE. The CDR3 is CASSLAAPRRGGYTF. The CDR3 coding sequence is TGTGCCAGCAGCTTGGCGGCCCCTCGTAGAGGTGGCTACACCTTC.

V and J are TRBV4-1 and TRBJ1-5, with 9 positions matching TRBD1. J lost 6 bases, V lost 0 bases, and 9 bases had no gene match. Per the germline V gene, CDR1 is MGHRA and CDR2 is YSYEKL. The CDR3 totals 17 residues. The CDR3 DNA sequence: TGCGCCAGCAGCCAAGATCCGGGACAGGGCGGGGGTCAGCCCCAGCATTTT. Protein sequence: CASSQDPGQGGGQPQHF.

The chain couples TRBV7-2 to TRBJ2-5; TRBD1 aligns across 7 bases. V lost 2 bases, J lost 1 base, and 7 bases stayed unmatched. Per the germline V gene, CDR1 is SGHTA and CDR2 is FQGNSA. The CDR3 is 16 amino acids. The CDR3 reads CASSLSRTGLQETQYF. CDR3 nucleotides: TGTGCCAGCAGCTTATCTCGGACAGGCCTCCAAGAGACCCAGTACTTC.

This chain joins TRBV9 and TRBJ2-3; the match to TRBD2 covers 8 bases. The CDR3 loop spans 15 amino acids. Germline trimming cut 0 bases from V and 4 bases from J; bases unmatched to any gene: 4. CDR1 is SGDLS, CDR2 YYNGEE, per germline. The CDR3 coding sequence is TGTGCCAGCAGCGTAGCGGGGGGGGGCCCAGATACGCAGTATTTT. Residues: CASSVAGGGPDTQYF.

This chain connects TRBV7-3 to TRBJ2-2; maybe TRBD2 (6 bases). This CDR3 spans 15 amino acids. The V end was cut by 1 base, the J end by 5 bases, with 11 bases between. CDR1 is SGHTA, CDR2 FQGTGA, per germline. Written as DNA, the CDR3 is TGTGCCAGCAGCTTAAACGGGGGTCTTACCGGGGAGCTGTTTTTT. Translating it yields CASSLNGGLTGELFF.

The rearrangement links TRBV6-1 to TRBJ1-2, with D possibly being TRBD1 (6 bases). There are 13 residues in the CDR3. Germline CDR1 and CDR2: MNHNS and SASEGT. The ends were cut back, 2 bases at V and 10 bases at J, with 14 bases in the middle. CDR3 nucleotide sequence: TGTGCCAGCAGTGAATCGGGACAACCTGACTACACCTTC. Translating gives CASSESGQPDYTF.

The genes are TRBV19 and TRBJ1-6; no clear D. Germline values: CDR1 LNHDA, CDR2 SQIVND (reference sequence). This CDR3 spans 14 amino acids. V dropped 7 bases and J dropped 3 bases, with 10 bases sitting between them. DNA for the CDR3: TGTGCCAGTAACCAGGTGATCTATAATTCACCCCTCCACTTT. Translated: CASNQVIYNSPLHF.

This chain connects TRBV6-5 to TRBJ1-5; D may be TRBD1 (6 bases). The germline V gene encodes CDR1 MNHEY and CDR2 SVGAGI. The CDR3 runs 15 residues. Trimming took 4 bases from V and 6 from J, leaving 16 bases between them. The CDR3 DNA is TGTGCCAGCAGTTCACTCAAGGGGGTAGGTCAGCCCCAGCATTTT. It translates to CASSSLKGVGQPQHF.